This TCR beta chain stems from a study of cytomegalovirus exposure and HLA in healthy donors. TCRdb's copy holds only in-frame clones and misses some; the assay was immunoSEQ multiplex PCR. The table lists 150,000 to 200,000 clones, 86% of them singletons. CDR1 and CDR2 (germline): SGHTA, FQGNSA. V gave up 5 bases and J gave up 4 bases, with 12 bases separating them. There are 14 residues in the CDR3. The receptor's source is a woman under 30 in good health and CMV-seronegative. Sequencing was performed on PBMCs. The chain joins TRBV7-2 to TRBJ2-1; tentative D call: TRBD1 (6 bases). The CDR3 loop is CASSPRDTYNEQFF. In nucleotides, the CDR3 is TGTGCCAGCAGCCCACGGGACACATACAATGAGCAGTTCTTC. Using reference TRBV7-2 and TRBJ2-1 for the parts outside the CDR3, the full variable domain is GAGVSQSPSNKVTEKGKDVELRCDPISGHTALYWYRQSLGQGLEFLIYFQGNSAPDKSGLPSDRFSAERTGGSVSTLTIQRTQQEDSAVYLCASSPRDTYNEQFFGPGTRLTVL.